This entry lists 8 T cell receptor beta chains sequenced from one sample in a study of regulatory T cells in long-lasting Graves disease. Time point: newly diagnosed GD, antithyroid drugs for less than 3 months. Scientists built the TCR library using RNA that was extracted from PBMCs. Building of the TCR beta libraries involved iRepertoire HTBI primers and Arm-PCR of CDR3 regions. MiXCR, run by TCRdb on the multiplex PCR reads, gives a single entry per CDR3 protein. The table records hundreds of thousands of distinct CDR3 sequences, 13% of them present only once. These records were also assigned to another study, of T cells in Graves' hyperthyroidism and ophthalmopathy.

Sequences were derived from peripheral blood mononuclear cells (PBMCs), sampled at new diagnosis, from a patient treated with antithyroid drugs. Receptor source: a man aged 30 to 45 with Graves disease.

This clonotype occurred many times. This rearrangement joins TRBV11-2 to TRBJ2-7; 15 bases agree with TRBD2. The V gene end was trimmed by 4 bases and the J gene end by 5 bases; junction bases not matched to a gene: 6. The germline gives CDR1 SGHAT, CDR2 FQNNGV. The CDR3 loop spans 16 amino acids. The CDR3 loop reads CASSSGTSGRTHEQYF. The DNA for the CDR3 is TGTGCCAGCAGCTCCGGGACTAGCGGGAGGACCCACGAGCAGTACTTC.

This clonotype was detected ten times or more. The V and J genes are TRBV27 and TRBJ2-3; D is unclear. Germline V gene data show CDR1 as MNHEY and CDR2 as SMNVEV (reference sequence). V was pared by 4 bases and J by 2 bases, with 13 bases between. The CDR3 extends over 15 amino acids. The CDR3 protein is CASSSTAILTDTQYF. CDR3 DNA sequence: TGTGCCAGCAGTTCTACAGCTATCCTCACAGATACGCAGTATTTT.

Only a few counts were recorded for this clonotype. This chain uses TRBV5-1 with TRBJ1-3; D remains unclear. CDR1 is SGHRS and CDR2 is YFSETQ in the germline V gene. V shed 0 bases and J shed 3 bases, with 7 bases lying between them. There are 14 residues in the CDR3. The CDR3 DNA reads TGCGCCAGCAGCTTGGCTCCTTTTGGAAACACCATATATTTT. Protein sequence: CASSLAPFGNTIYF.

This clonotype was recorded at least ten times. The gene calls are TRBV7-9 and TRBJ2-1, with 7 bases fitting TRBD2. The CDR3 has 16 residues. Germline values: CDR1 SEHNR, CDR2 FQNEAQ (reference sequence). V dropped 0 bases and J dropped 7; count of bases not matched to a gene: 9. CDR3 coding DNA: TGTGCCAGCAGCTTAGCGGGACTACTTATCTTGAATGAGCAGTTCTTC. This codes for CASSLAGLLILNEQFF.

This sequence joins TRBV12-3 or TRBV12-4 and TRBJ2-1, with D unresolved. The CDR3 extends over 13 amino acids. V was pared by 10 bases and J by 5 bases, with 15 bases between. CDR3 in amino acids: CATALWADNEQFF. CDR3 in DNA: TGTGCCACCGCCCTTTGGGCGGACAATGAGCAGTTCTTC.

This sequence joins TRBV4-1 and TRBJ2-3; 11 positions agree with TRBD2. The CDR3 runs to 19 residues. V shed 2 bases and J 0 bases; nucleotides not matched to a gene: 10. Germline V gene data show CDR1 as MGHRA and CDR2 as YSYEKL. CDR3 loop: CASSQRLAGRLSSTDTQYF. For the CDR3, the DNA is TGCGCCAGCAGCCAACGACTAGCGGGGAGGTTATCTAGCACAGATACGCAGTATTTT.

This clonotype has a count of ten or more. The CDR3 bases are TGCAGTGCTAGAGGTCTAGCGGGAGTCCTGTCCTACAATGAGCAGTTCTTC. Protein: CSARGLAGVLSYNEQFF. The chain is built from TRBV20-1 and TRBJ2-1; 10 bases line up with TRBD2. CDR3 length: 17 amino acids. Trimming at V came to 1 base and at J to 1 base, leaving 7 bases not matched to a gene. Germline V gene sequence: CDR1 DFQATT, CDR2 SNEGSKA (reference sequence).

This clonotype appeared a few times. The J gene is TRBJ2-2, the V gene TRBV28; TRBD2 might be the D (6 bases). Looked up from germline, CDR1 is MDHEN and CDR2 is SYDVKM. V lost 6 bases and J lost 6, with 17 bases in between. CDR3 size: 15 residues. The CDR3 sequence: CASRIGGTSAGELFF. The CDR3 DNA follows: TGTGCCAGCAGAATCGGCGGGACCTCAGCCGGGGAGCTGTTTTTT.